The present T cell receptor (beta chain) was sequenced within a study of beta chain features in type 1 diabetes. In the study overall: No patient-donor differences in age, gender, total cells or subset yield.

cDNA synthesis used the whole RNA isolate, giving expressed TCRB sequences. Here immunoSEQ multiplex PCR was the method, and the copy in TCRdb shows in-frame clones only, minus some. The sample holds 140,000 to 150,000 clones; around 13% are singletons and the top ten take about 1.3%. Within the sample, this clone is medium-sized. Antigen: not known. Broader study findings: In every one of the four CD4+ subsets, TCRB CDR3s were moderately but significantly shorter in Type 1 diabetes patients. More deletions and fewer insertions at VDJ junctions were seen in type 1 diabetes patients.

Cells sorted by CD45RO/CCR7/CD25/CD127/CD95/CD27 comprised CD4+ naive, central memory, regulatory and stem cell-like memory cells. CDR1 and CDR2 (germline): MDHEN, SYDVKM. The CDR3 totals 17 residues. The V end was cut by 5 bases, the J end by 2 bases, with 22 bases between. The chain is built from TRBV28 and TRBJ2-7; the D gene is possibly TRBD1 (6 bases). The sample comprised central memory CD4+ T cells from blood. This TCR was recovered from a young man with type 1 diabetes. The CDR3 DNA follows: TGTGCCAGCAGTCCCAGCGGACAGTTTCTTTTTCCCTACGAGCAGTACTTC. It codes for CASSPSGQFLFPYEQYF.